These 10 T cell receptor beta chains were all obtained from the same sample, sequenced in a study of regulatory T cells in long-lasting Graves disease. iRepertoire HTBI primers and Arm-PCR of CDR3 regions built TCR beta libraries. TCRdb re-called the multiplex PCR reads through MiXCR, storing one row per CDR3 protein. The repertoire holds about 470,000 distinct CDR3 sequences, with 20% as singletons. As for time point: persistent/refractory GD, antithyroid drugs over 5 years with positive TRAb. The TCR library was prepared using RNA isolated from PBMCs. Sequences were derived from peripheral blood mononuclear cells (PBMCs), sampled when the disease was refractory, from a patient treated with antithyroid drugs. These receptor sequences come from a female donor with Graves disease.

This clonotype occurred a few times. The chain recombines TRBV30 with TRBJ2-5; 9 bases map to TRBD1. Trimming removed 4 bases from V and 5 bases from J; junction bases left unmatched: 5. The germline gives CDR1 GTSNPN, CDR2 SVGIG (reference sequence). The CDR3 totals 13 residues. The CDR3 bases are TGTGCCTGGAAAGGACAGGGGTTGGAGACCCAGTACTTC. Its protein is CAWKGQGLETQYF. The full variable domain, completed using reference TRBV30 and TRBJ2-5, is SQTIHQWPATLVQPVGSPLSLECTVEGTSNPNLYWYRQAAGRGLQLLFYSVGIGQISSEVPQNLSASRPQDRQFILSSKKLLLSDSGFYLCAWKGQGLETQYFGPGTRLLVL.

The CDR3 loop reads CASSYGSPSEAFF. CDR3 bases: TGTGCCAGCAGTTACGGTAGCCCCTCTGAAGCTTTCTTT. This sequence joins TRBV6-2 or TRBV6-3 and TRBJ1-1; no clear D. V dropped 2 bases and J dropped 6 bases, with 10 bases sitting between them. The V gene's germline CDR1 is MNHEY and CDR2 SVGEGT. The CDR3 totals 13 residues.

This clonotype occurred a few times. The chain links TRBV5-1 to TRBJ2-7, with D maybe TRBD2 (6 bases). CDR1 and CDR2 (germline): SGHRS, YFSETQ. The CDR3 runs 14 residues. The V gene lost 0 bases and the J gene lost 3 bases, with 10 bases spanning the gap. Here the CDR3 reads CASSLEGTHYEQYF. The CDR3 DNA is TGCGCCAGCAGCTTGGAGGGGACTCACTACGAGCAGTACTTC. Filled out from reference TRBV5-1 and TRBJ2-7, the complete variable domain reads KAGVTQTPRYLIKTRGQQVTLSCSPISGHRSVSWYQQTPGQGLQFLFEYFSETQRNKGNFPGRFSGRQFSNSRSEMNVSTLELGDSALYLCASSLEGTHYEQYFGPGTRLTVT.

About this clonotype: This is likely an artifact of a read error, given a far larger clone one base away. The chain combines TRBV6-1 with TRBJ2-2, with D uncertain. The length of the CDR3 is 13 residues. Germline V CDR1 and CDR2: MNHNS, SASEGT. The V and J ends lost 4 bases and 2 bases respectively, with 5 bases between them. CDR3 sequence reads: CASSAINTGELFF. The CDR3 DNA sequence: TGTGCCAGCAGTGCAATCAACACCGGGGAGCTGTTTTTT.

The chain joins TRBV20-1 to TRBJ2-4; TRBD1 matches 7 bases. V dropped 3 bases and J dropped 7; count of bases not matched to a gene: 12. The CDR3 has 15 amino acids. Germline V gives CDR1 DFQATT, CDR2 SNEGSKA (reference sequence). CDR3 sequence: CSASPTGTQGNIQYF. CDR3 sequence (DNA): TGCAGTGCTAGCCCCACCGGGACACAGGGGAACATTCAGTACTTC.

This clonotype came up many times. This sequence joins TRBV27 and TRBJ2-7, with D possibly matching TRBD1 (5 bases). This CDR3 is 15 amino acids long. Per germline, CDR1 MNHEY and CDR2 SMNVEV (reference sequence). V was shortened by 5 bases and J by 0 bases, with 14 bases between the two germline ends. CDR3 nucleotide sequence: TGTGCCAGCAGTGCAGCAGGGTTCAACTCCTACGAGCAGTACTTC. This encodes CASSAAGFNSYEQYF.

In its sample, this clonotype was seen many times. The J gene is TRBJ2-7, the V gene TRBV28; TRBD2 matches at 7 bases. The length of the CDR3 is 15 residues. Germline CDR1 MDHEN, CDR2 SYDVKM. The J segment lost 0 bases and the V segment lost 5 bases, leaving 7 bases of the junction unmatched. The CDR3: CASSPLGGGSYEQYF. As DNA, the CDR3 is TGTGCCAGCAGTCCCCTCGGCGGGGGCTCCTACGAGCAGTACTTC.

This clonotype appeared many times. The V gene is TRBV29-1, the J gene TRBJ2-7; 9 nucleotides match TRBD1. V shed 6 bases and J 4 bases; nucleotides not matched to a gene: 7. The CDR3 contains 13 residues. The germline CDR1 and CDR2 sequences are SQVTM and ANQGSEA. For the CDR3, the DNA is TGCAGCGTGACCGGGACAGGGCTATACGAGCAGTACTTC. This gives the protein CSVTGTGLYEQYF.

This clonotype was counted many times. The chain recombines TRBV7-3 with TRBJ2-5; possible D gene TRBD2, 5 bases. Per the germline V gene, CDR1 is SGHTA and CDR2 is FQGTGA. The CDR3 covers 18 residues. The V end lost 8 bases, the J end lost 1 base, and 26 bases lay between the germline ends. The CDR3 sequence is CASAPSGGGSVIQETQYF. In nucleotides, the CDR3 is TGTGCCAGCGCCCCCTCGGGTGGAGGTAGCGTAATCCAAGAGACCCAGTACTTC.

This clonotype has ten or more counts. The chain carries TRBV5-5 and TRBJ2-2, with 8 positions matching TRBD1. Germline CDR1 is SGHKS and CDR2 is YYEKEE (reference sequence). The V and J ends lost 2 bases and 3 bases, in that order; junction bases with no gene match: 6. This CDR3 comprises 16 residues. The CDR3 region has the DNA TGTGCCAGCAGCTTACCAGGGGGCTTAGACACCGGGGAGCTGTTTTTT. Protein: CASSLPGGLDTGELFF.